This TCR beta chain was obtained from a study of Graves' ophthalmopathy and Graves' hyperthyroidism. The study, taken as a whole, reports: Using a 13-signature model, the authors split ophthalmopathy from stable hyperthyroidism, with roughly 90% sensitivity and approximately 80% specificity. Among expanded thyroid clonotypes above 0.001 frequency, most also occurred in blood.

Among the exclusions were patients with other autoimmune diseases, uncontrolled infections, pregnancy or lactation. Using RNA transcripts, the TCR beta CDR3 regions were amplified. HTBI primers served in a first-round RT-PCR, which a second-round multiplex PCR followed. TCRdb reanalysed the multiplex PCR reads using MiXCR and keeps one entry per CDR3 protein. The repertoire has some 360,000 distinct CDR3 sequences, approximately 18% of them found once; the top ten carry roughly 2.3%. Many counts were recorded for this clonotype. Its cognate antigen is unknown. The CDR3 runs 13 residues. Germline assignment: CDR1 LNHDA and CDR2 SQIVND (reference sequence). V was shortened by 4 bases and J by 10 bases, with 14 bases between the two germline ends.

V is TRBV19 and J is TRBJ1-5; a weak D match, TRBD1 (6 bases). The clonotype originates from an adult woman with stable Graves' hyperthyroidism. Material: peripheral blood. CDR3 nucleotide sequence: TGTGCCAGTAGTACCGAAACAGGGCGACCCCAGCATTTT. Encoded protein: CASSTETGRPQHF. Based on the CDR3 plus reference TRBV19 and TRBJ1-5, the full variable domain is DGGITQSPKYLFRKEGQNVTLSCEQNLNHDAMYWYRQDPGQGLRLIYYSQIVNDFQKGDIAEGYSVSREKKESFPLTVTSAQKNPTAFYLCASSTETGRPQHFGDGTRLSIL.